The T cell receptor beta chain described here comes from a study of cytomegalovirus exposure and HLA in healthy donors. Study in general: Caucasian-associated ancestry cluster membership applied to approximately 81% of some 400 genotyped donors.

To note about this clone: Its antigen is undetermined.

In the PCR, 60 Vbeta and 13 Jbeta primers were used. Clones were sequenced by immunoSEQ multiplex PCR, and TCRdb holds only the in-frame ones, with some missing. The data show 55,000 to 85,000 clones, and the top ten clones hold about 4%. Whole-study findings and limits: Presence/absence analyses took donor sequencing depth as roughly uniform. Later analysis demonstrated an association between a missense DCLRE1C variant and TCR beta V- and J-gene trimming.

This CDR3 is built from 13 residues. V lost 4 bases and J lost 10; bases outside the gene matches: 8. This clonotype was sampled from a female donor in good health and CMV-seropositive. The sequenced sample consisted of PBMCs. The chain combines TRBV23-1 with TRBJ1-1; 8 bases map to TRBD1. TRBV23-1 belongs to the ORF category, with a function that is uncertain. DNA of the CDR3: TGCGCCAGCAGTCCGGGACAGGCTAATCGAGCTTTCTTT. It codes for CASSPGQANRAFF.